The present TCR beta chain was sequenced within a study of blood T cell repertoires in COVID-19. For the study at large: The samples span acute and convalescent COVID-19 from the United States, Italy and Spain. In each case, the material was cDNA or gDNA derived from T cells, B-cell-depleted T cells, or PBMCs.

The CDR3 runs to 14 residues. Germline values: CDR1 SGHNT, CDR2 YENEEA. After removal of 5 bases from V and 2 bases from J, the junction contained 5 bases not matched to a gene. This clone has just one count. Per the authors' pipeline: The assay estimated nucleated cells by amplifying reference gene primers. Assay: immunoSEQ multiplex PCR; the TCRdb copy retains only in-frame clones and omits some. Clonal size and the V and J genes are those of that table, whereas D and trimming came from the DNA. The sample includes about 66,000 clones, 82% of them seen just once. The rearrangement links TRBV11-3 to TRBJ2-5, with 7 bases fitting TRBD1. The sequence was obtained from a man aged 55 to 70 with acute or convalescent COVID-19. The specimen was peripheral blood. The CDR3 protein is CASSPKTGQETQYF. CDR3 sequence (DNA): TGTGCCAGCAGCCCGAAGACAGGGCAAGAGACCCAGTACTTC. The full variable domain, its missing parts supplied by reference TRBV11-3 and TRBJ2-5, is EAGVVQSPRYKIIEKKQPVAFWCNPISGHNTLYWYLQNLGQGPELLIRYENEEAVDDSQLPKDRFSAERLKGVDSTLKIQPAELGDSAVYLCASSPKTGQETQYFGPGTRLLVL.